This section outlines one T cell receptor beta chain sequence together with its context. No antigen is known for it. These data come from a study of blood T cells in healthy people across ages. Study-level results: Roughly linearly, TCR beta diversity per million T cells fell as age increased.

Together with a sample-barcoded 5' primer, a J-beta primer mix was included in a second PCR lasting roughly 6 to 12 cycles. A single record per CDR3 protein comes from TCRdb applying MiXCR to the 5' RACE reads. The sample holds about 800,000 distinct CDR3 sequences, around half seen once. It was ten milliliters of peripheral blood that were drawn from each donor. Per-sample yields of isolated PBMCs were at least 6.5 million. Between the trimmed V and J ends, which lost 4 bases and 3 bases, there was a span of 15 bases. Germline V lookup: CDR1 SGHNT, CDR2 YYREEE (reference sequence). This CDR3 is 15 amino acids long.

The chain has TRBV5-4 and TRBJ2-3; possibly TRBD1 or TRBD2 for D (5 bases each). The sequencing input was blood. The clonotype originates from a man aged 80 or over in good health. The CDR3 here is CASSAEGSRTDTQYF. The CDR3 DNA is TGTGCCAGCAGCGCCGAGGGGTCAAGAACAGATACGCAGTATTTT. Full variable domain (rest looked up from reference TRBV5-4 and TRBJ2-3): ETGVTQSPTHLIKTRGQQVTLRCSSQSGHNTVSWYQQALGQGPQFIFQYYREEENGRGNFPPRFSGLQFPNYSSELNVNALELDDSALYLCASSAEGSRTDTQYFGPGTRLTVL.